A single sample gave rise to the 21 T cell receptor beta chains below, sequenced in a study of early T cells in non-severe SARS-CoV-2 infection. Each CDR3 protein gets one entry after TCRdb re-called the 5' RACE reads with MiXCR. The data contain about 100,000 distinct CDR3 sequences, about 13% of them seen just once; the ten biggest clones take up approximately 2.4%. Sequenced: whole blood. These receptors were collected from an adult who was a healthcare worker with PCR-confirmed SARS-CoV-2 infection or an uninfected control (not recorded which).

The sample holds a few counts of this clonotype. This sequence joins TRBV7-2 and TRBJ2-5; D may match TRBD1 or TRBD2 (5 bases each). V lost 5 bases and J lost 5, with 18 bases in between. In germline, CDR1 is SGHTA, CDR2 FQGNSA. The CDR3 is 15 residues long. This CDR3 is CASSPRPGTLETQYF. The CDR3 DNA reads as TGTGCCAGCAGCCCTAGGCCAGGGACCCTGGAGACCCAGTACTTC.

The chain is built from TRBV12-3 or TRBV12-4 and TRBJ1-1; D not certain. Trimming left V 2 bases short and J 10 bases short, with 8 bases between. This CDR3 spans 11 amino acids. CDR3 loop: CASSLNWGAFF. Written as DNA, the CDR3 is TGTGCCAGCAGTTTAAACTGGGGAGCTTTCTTT.

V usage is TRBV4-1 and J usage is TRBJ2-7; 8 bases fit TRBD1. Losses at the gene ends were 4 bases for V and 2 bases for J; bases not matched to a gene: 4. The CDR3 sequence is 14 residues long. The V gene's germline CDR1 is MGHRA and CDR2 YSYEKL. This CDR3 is CASSRGTGAYEQYF. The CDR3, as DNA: TGCGCCAGCAGCCGAGGGACAGGTGCCTACGAGCAGTACTTC.

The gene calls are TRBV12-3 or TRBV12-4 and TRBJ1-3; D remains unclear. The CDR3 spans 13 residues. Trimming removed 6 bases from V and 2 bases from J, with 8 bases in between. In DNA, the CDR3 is TGTGCCAGCAGCTGGGCGACTGGAAACACCATATATTTT. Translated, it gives CASSWATGNTIYF.

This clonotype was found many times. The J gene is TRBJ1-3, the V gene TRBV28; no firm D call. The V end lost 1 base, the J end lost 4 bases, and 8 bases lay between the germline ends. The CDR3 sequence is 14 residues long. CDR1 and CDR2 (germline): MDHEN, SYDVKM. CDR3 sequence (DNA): TGTGCCAGCAGTTTATACCCGGGGGGAAACACCATATATTTT. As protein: CASSLYPGGNTIYF.

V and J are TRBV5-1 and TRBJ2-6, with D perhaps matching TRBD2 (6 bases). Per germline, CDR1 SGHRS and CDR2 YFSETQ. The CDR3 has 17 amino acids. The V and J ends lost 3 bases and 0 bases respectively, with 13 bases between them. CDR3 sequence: CASSSRDSSSGANVLTF. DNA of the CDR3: TGCGCCAGCAGCTCCCGGGACTCCTCCTCTGGGGCCAACGTCCTGACTTTC.

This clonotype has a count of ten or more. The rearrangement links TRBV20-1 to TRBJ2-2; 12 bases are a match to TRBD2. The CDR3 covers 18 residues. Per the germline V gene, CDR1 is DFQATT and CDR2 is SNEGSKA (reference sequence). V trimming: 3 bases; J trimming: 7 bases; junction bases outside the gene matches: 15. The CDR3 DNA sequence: TGCAGTGCTAGGGGTATACAGACTAGCGGGGGATGGATCGGGGAGCTGTTTTTT. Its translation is CSARGIQTSGGWIGELFF.

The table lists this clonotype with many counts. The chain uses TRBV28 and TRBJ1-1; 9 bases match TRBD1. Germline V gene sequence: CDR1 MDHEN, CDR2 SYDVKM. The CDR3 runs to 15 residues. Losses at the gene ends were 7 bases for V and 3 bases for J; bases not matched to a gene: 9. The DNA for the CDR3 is TGTGCCAGCATCACCCCTGGACAGGGGCACACTGAAGCTTTCTTT. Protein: CASITPGQGHTEAFF.

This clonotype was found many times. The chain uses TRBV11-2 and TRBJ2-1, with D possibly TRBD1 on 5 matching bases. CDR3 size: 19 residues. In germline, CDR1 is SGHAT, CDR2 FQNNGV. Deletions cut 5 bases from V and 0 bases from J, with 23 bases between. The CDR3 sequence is CASSHRNTGVQSSYNEQFF. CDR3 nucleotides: TGTGCCAGCAGCCACAGAAACACAGGTGTGCAAAGCTCCTACAATGAGCAGTTCTTC.

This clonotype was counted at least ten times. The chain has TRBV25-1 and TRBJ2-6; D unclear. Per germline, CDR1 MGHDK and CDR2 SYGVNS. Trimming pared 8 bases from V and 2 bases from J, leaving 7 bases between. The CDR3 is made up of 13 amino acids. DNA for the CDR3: TGTGCCAGCGGGGTCCCTGGGGCCAACGTCCTGACTTTC. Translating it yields CASGVPGANVLTF.

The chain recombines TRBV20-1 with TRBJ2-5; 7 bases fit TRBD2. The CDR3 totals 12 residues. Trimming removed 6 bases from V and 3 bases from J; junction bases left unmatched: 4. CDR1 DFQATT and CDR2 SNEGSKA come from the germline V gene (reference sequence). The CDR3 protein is CSAGEGKETQYF. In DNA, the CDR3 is TGCAGTGCCGGGGAGGGTAAAGAGACCCAGTACTTC.

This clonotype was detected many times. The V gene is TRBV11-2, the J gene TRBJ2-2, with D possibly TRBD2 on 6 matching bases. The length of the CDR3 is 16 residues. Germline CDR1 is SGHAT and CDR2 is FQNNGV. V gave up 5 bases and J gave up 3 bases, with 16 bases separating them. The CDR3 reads CASSLIMTRDTGELFF. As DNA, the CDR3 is TGTGCCAGCAGCCTTATCATGACTAGGGACACCGGGGAGCTGTTTTTT.

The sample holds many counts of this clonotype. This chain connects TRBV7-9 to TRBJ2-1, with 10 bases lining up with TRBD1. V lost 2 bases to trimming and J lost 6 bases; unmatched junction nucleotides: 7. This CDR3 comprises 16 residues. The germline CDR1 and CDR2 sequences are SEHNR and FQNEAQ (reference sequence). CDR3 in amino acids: CASSLPTGGSINEQFF. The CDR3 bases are TGTGCCAGCAGCTTACCGACAGGGGGCTCTATCAATGAGCAGTTCTTC.

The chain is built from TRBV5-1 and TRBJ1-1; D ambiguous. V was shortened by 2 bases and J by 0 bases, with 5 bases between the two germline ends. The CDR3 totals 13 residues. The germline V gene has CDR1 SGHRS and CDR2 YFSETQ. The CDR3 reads CASSFGMNTEAFF. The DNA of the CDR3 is TGCGCCAGCAGCTTTGGTATGAACACTGAAGCTTTCTTT.

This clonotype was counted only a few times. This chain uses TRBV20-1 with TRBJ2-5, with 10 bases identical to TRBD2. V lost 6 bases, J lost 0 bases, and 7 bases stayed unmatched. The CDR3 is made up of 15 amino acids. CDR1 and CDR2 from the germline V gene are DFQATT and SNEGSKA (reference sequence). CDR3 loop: CSAVDSGGYQETQYF. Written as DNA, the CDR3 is TGCAGTGCGGTCGATAGCGGGGGGTACCAAGAGACCCAGTACTTC.

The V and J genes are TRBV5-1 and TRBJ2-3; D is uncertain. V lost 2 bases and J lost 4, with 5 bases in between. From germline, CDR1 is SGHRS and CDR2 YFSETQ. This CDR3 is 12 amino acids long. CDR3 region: CASSFRPDTQYF. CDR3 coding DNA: TGCGCCAGCAGCTTTAGACCAGATACGCAGTATTTT.

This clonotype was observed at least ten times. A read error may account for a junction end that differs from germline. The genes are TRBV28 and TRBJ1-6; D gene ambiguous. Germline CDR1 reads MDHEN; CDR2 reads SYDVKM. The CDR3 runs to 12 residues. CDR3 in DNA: TGTGCCAGCAGGCTAAAATCTACACCCCTCCATTTT. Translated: CASRLKSTPLHF.

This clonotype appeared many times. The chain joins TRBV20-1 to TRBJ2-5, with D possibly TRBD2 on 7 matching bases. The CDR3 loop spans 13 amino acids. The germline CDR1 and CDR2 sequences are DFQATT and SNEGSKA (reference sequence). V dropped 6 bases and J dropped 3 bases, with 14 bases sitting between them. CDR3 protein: CSAWGGAKETQYF. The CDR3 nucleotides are TGCAGTGCATGGGGGGGGGCCAAAGAGACCCAGTACTTC.

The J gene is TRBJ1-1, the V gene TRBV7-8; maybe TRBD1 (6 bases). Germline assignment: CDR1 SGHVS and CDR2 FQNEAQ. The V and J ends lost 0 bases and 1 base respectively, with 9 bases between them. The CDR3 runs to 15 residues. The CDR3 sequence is CASSLAWTANTEAFF. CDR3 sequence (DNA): TGTGCCAGCAGCTTAGCGTGGACAGCGAACACTGAAGCTTTCTTT.

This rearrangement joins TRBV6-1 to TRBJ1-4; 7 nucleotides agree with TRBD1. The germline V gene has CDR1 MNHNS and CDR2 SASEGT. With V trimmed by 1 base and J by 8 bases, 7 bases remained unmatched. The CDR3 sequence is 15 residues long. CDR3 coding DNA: TGTGCCAGCAGTGAAGTCGACAGGGTGGAAGAAAAACTGTTTTTT. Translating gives CASSEVDRVEEKLFF.

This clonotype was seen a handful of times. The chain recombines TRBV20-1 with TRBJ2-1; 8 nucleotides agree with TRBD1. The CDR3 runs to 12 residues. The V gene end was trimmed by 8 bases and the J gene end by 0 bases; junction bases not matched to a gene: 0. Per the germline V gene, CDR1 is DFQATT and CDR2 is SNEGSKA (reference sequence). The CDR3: CSTGGSYNEQFF. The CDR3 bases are TGCAGTACAGGGGGCTCCTACAATGAGCAGTTCTTC.